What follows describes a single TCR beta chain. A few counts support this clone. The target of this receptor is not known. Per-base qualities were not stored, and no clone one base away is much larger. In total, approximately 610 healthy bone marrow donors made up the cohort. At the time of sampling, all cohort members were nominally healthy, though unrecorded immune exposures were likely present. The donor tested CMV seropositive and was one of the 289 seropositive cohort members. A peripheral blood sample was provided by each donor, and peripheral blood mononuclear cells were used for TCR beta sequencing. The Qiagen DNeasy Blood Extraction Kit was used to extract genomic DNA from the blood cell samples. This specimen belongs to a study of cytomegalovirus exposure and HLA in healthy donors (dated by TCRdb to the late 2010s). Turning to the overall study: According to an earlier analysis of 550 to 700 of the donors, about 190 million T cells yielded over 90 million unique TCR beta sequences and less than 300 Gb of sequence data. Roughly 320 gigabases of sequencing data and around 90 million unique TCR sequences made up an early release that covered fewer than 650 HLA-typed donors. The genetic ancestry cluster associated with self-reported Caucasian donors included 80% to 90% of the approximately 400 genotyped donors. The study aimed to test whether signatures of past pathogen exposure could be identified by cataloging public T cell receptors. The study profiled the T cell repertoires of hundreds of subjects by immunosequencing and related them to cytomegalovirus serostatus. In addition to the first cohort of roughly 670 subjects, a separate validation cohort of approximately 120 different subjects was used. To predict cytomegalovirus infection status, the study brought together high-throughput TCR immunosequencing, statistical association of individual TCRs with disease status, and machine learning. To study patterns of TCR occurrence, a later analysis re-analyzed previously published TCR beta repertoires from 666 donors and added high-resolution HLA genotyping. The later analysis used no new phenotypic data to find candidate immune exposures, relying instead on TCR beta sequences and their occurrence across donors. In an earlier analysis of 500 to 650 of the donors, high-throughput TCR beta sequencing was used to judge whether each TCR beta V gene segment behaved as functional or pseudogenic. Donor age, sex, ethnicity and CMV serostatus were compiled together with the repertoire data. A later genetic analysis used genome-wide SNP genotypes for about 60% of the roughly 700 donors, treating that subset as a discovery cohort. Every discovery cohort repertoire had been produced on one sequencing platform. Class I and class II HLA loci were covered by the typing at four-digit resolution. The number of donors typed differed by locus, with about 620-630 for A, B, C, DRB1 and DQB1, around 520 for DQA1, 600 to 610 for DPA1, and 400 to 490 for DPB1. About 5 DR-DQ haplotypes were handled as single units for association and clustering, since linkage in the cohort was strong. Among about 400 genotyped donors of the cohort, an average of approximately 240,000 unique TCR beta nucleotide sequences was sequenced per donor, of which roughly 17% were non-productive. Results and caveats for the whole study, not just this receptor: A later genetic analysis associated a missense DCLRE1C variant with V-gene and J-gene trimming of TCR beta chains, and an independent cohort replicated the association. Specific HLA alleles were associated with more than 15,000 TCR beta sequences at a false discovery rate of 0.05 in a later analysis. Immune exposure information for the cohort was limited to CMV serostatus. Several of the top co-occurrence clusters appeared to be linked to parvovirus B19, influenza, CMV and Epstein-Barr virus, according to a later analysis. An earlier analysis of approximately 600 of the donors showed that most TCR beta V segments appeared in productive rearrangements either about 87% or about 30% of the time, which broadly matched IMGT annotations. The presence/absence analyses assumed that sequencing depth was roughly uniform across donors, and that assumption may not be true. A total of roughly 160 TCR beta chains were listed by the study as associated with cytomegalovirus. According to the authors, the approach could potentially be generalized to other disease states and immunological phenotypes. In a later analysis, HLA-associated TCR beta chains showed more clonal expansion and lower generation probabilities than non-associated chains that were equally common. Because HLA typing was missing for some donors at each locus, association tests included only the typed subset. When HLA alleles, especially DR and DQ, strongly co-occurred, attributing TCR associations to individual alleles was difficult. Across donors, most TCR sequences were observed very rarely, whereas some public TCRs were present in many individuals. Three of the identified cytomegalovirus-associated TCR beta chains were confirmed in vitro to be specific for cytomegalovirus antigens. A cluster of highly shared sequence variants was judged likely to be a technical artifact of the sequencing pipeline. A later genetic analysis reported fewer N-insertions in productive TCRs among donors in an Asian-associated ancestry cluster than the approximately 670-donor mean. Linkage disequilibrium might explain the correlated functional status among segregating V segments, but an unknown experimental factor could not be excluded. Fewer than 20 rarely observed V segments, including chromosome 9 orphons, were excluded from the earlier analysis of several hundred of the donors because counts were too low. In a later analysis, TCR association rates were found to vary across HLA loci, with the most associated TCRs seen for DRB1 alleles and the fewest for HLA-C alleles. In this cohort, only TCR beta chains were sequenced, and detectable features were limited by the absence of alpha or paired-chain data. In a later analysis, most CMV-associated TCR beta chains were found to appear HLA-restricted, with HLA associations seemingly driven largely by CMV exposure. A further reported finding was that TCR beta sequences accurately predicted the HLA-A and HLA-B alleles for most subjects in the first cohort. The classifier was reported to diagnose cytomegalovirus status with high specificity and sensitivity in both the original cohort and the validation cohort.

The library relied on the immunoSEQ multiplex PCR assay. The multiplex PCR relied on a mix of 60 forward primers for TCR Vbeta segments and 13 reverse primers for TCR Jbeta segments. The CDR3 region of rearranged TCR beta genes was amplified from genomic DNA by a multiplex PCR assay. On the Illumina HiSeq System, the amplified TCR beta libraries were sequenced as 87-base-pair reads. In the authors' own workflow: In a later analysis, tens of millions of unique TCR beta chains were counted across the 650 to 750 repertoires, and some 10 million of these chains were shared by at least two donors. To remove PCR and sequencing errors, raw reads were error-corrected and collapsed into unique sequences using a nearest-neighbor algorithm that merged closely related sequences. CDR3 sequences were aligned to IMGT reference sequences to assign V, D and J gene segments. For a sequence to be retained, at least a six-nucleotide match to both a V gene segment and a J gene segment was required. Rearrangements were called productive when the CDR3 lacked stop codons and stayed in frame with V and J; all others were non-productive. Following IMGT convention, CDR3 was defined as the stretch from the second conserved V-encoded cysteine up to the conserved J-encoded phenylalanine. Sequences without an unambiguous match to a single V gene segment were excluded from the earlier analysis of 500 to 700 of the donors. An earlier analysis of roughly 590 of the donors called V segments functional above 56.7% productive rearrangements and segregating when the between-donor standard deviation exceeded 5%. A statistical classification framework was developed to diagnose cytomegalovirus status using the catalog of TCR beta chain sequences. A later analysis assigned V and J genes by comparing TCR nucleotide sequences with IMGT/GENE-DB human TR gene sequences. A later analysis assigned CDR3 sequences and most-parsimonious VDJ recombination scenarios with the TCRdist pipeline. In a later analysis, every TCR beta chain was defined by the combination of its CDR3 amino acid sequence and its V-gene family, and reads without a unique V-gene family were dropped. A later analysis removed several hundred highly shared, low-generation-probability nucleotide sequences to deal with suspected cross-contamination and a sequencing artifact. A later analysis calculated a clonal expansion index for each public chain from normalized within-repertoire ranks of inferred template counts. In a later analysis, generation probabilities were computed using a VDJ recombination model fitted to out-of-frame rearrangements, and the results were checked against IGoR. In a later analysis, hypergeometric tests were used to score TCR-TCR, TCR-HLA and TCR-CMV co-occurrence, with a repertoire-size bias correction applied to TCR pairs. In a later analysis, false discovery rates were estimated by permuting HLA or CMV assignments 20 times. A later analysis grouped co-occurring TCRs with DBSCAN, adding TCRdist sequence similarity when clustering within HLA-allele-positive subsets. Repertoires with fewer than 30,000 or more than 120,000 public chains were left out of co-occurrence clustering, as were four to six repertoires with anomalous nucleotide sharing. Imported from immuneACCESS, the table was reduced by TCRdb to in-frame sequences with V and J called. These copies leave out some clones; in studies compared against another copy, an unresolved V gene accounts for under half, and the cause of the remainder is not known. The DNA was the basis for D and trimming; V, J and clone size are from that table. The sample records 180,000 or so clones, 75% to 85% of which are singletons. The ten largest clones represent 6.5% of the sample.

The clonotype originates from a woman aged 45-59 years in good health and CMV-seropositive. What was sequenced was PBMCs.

In nucleotide form, the sequence is TGTGCCAGCAGCTTAGGAGCGAGTAGCGGGAGATCCCCAGATACGCAGTATTTT. The translation is CASSLGASSGRSPDTQYF. The sequence joins TRBV11-2 to TRBJ2-3; TRBD2 agrees with 9 junctional bases. The CDR3 goes from the cysteine to the phenylalanine over 18 residues. This entry keeps only the CDR3 DNA: 54 bases, framed from base 1. CDR1 and CDR2 were assigned from the germline V gene as SGHAT and FQNNGV. Trimming accounts for 1 base at V and 4 bases at J, while the number of junction bases matched to no gene is 12.